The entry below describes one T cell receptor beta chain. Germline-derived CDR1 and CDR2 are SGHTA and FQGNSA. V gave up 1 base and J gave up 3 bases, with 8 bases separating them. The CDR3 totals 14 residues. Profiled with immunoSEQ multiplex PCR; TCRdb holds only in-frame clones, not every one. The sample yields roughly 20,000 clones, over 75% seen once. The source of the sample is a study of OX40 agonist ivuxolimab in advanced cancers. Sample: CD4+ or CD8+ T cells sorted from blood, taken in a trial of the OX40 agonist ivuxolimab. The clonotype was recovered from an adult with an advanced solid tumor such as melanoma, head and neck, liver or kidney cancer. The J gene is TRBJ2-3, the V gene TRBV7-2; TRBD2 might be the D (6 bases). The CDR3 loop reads CASSLVGGTDTQYF. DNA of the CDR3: TGTGCCAGCAGCTTAGTCGGGGGAACAGATACGCAGTATTTT.